A selection of T cell receptor beta chains follows, all from one sample in a study of CD8 T cells in Susac syndrome. In TCRdb, the immunoSEQ multiplex PCR reads were re-called with MiXCR into one record per CDR3 protein. The sample lists 200,000 to 250,000 distinct CDR3 sequences; around 95% were seen once. Sequenced: CD4+ T cells from PBMCs. These receptors were obtained from a human donor with multiple sclerosis. The CDR3 runs from the conserved cysteine through the conserved F or W. The order of the fields is V gene, clone size, CDR3 protein. Rows give clone size only sometimes, using once, few, many, or a class for an expanded clone.

v_call: TRBV20-1; clone_size: .; cdr3_aa: CSASREGRLHEQFF
v_call: TRBV30; clone_size: .; cdr3_aa: CAWDGTKNEKLFF
v_call: TRBV3-1; clone_size: .; cdr3_aa: CASSQGVRGPSIF
v_call: TRBV30; clone_size: .; cdr3_aa: CACRQENYGYTF
v_call: TRBV2; clone_size: .; cdr3_aa: CASSEAPGSAQPQHF
v_call: TRBV3-1; clone_size: .; cdr3_aa: CASSQDLGDQPQHF
v_call: TRBV20-1; clone_size: .; cdr3_aa: CSARRPGQPLSGQYF
v_call: TRBV5-1; clone_size: .; cdr3_aa: CASSPGTDKNIQYF
v_call: TRBV20-1; clone_size: .; cdr3_aa: CSASIGTTGPGDQPQHF
v_call: TRBV30; clone_size: once; cdr3_aa: CAWSVNSGDQETQYF
v_call: TRBV20-1; clone_size: .; cdr3_aa: CSASTGDNQPQHF
v_call: TRBV3-1; clone_size: .; cdr3_aa: CASSQAVRSLNQPQHF
v_call: TRBV29-1; clone_size: .; cdr3_aa: CSVGAGNYGYTF
v_call: TRBV3-1; clone_size: .; cdr3_aa: CASGLSGSSYNEQFF
v_call: TRBV5-1; clone_size: .; cdr3_aa: CASSLQGRTDTQYF
v_call: TRBV5-6; clone_size: once; cdr3_aa: CASSVARISEQYF
v_call: TRBV9; clone_size: .; cdr3_aa: CASSVAGAVGNTIYF
v_call: TRBV20-1; clone_size: .; cdr3_aa: CSARPSGTYEQYF
v_call: TRBV18; clone_size: .; cdr3_aa: CASSPMAGDTDTQYF
v_call: TRBV30; clone_size: .; cdr3_aa: CAWRGSGGNNEQFF
v_call: TRBV29-1; clone_size: .; cdr3_aa: CSVASSTYNEQFF
v_call: TRBV11-1; clone_size: .; cdr3_aa: CASSFGGAYNEQFF
v_call: TRBV7-3; clone_size: .; cdr3_aa: CASSLTSHNEQFF
v_call: TRBV20-1; clone_size: .; cdr3_aa: CSARAIKQGPEKLFF
v_call: TRBV20-1; clone_size: .; cdr3_aa: CSARDIVGGSNTGELFF
v_call: TRBV2; clone_size: .; cdr3_aa: CASSMTERNSPLHF
v_call: TRBV7-3; clone_size: .; cdr3_aa: CASTLGIHSGGYTF
v_call: TRBV3-1; clone_size: .; cdr3_aa: CASSQTFRAYEQYF
v_call: TRBV25-1; clone_size: .; cdr3_aa: CASSERTSSEQFF
v_call: TRBV29-1; clone_size: once; cdr3_aa: CSVEGPGLYEQFF
v_call: TRBV5-6; clone_size: .; cdr3_aa: CASSFGLAGVYEQYF
v_call: TRBV20-1; clone_size: .; cdr3_aa: CSARTSGGAYEQYF
v_call: TRBV29-1; clone_size: once; cdr3_aa: CSVDGSSTEAFF
v_call: TRBV14; clone_size: .; cdr3_aa: CASSQEWIGQGKAFF
v_call: TRBV5-1; clone_size: .; cdr3_aa: CASSLDRDGYTF
v_call: TRBV4-2; clone_size: .; cdr3_aa: CASSQQVADTQYF
v_call: TRBV3-1; clone_size: .; cdr3_aa: CASSQDRNRYEQYF
v_call: TRBV20-1; clone_size: .; cdr3_aa: CSARNWGVGYEQYF
v_call: TRBV5-4; clone_size: .; cdr3_aa: CASSRGPSGGSTDTQYF
v_call: TRBV29-1; clone_size: once; cdr3_aa: CSVEGTSGATSTDTQYF
v_call: TRBV20-1; clone_size: .; cdr3_aa: CSAVISGGPTDTQYF
v_call: TRBV29-1; clone_size: .; cdr3_aa: CSVGPTSATTYEQYF
v_call: TRBV3-1; clone_size: .; cdr3_aa: CASSRRTATEAFF
v_call: TRBV9; clone_size: .; cdr3_aa: CASSVGGNSHEQFF
v_call: TRBV18; clone_size: .; cdr3_aa: CASSLTQGAIYGYTF
v_call: TRBV12-3/TRBV12-4; clone_size: .; cdr3_aa: CASSFRQGAVNYGYTF